This T cell receptor beta chain was captured by sequencing in a study of beta chain features in type 1 diabetes. Study in general: Healthy donors and patients showed comparable age, gender and cell yields. Whole-study findings and limits: Type 1 diabetes patients had TCRB CDR3s that were shorter (moderately but significantly so) in all four CD4+ subsets. A closer apparent resemblance between naive, central memory and Treg TCRB repertoires was seen in patients than in healthy donors.

The authors reverse transcribed all of the isolated RNA, so sequencing captured expressed TCRB transcripts. Measured with immunoSEQ multiplex PCR; TCRdb has only the in-frame clones, and not every one. Altogether 250,000 to 350,000 clones are present, around 15% being singletons, with the ten largest covering under 8.5%. Only a few counts were recorded for this clone. Its cognate antigen is unknown. V shed 7 bases and J 5 bases; nucleotides not matched to a gene: 9. From germline, CDR1 is MNHEY and CDR2 SMNVEV (reference sequence). CDR3 size: 14 residues. The sequence was collected from a man under 40 in good health. Source material: central memory CD4+ T cells from blood. The chain has TRBV27 and TRBJ2-7, with 9 bases identical to TRBD1. The CDR3 DNA follows: TGTGCCAGCATTGACGACAGGGGGGGGAACGAGCAGTACTTC. This sequence encodes CASIDDRGGNEQYF.